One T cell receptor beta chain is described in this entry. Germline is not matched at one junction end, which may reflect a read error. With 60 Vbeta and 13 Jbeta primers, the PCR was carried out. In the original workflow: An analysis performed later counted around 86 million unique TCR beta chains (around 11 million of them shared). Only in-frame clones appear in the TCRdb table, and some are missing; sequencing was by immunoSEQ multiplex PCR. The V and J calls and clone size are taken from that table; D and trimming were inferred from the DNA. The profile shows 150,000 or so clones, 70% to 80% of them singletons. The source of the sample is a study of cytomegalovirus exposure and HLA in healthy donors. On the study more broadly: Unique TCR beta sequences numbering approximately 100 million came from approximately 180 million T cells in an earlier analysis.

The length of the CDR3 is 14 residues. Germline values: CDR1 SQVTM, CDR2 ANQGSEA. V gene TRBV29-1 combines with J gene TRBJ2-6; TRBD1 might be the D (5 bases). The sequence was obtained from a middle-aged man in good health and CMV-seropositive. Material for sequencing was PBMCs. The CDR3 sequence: CSVVLRSGANGLTF. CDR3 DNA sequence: TGCAGCGTTGTTCTGCGCTCTGGGGCCAACGGCCTGACTTTC.